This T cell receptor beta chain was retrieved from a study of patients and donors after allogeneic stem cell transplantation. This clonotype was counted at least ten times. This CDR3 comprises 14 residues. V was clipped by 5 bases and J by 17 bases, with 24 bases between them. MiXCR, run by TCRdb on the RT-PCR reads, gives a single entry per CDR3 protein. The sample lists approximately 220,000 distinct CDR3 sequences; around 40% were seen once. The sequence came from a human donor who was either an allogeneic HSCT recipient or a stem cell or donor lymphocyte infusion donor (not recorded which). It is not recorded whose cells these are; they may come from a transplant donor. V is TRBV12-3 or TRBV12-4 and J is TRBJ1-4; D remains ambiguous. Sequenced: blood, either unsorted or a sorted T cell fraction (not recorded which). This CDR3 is CASSPPSRAEICFF. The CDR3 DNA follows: TGTGCCAGCAGTCCCCCAAGCCGGGCGGAGATATGCTTTTTT.